This T cell receptor beta chain was recovered during a study of blood T cell repertoires in COVID-19. Study-wide background: Donors in the United States, Italy and Spain gave samples during acute or convalescent COVID-19. From T cells, B-cell-depleted T cells, or PBMCs came the material, which was cDNA or gDNA.

The V gene lost 2 bases and the J gene lost 1 base, with 11 bases spanning the gap. The CDR3 has 15 amino acids. Per germline, CDR1 SEHNR and CDR2 FQNEAQ (reference sequence). Methods used by the authors: For nucleated cells, counts were estimated from reference gene primer amplification. This table comes from immunoSEQ multiplex PCR, and its TCRdb copy is limited to in-frame clones, with some not included. The DNA was the basis for D and trimming; V, J and clone size are from that table. The sample lists approximately 470,000 clones; 70% to 90% were seen once. In its sample, this clone was seen a few times.

Sequenced input: peripheral blood. The V gene is TRBV7-9, the J gene TRBJ1-1; D is possibly TRBD1 (6 bases). This TCR was recovered from a human donor in a cohort sampled during active COVID-19. CDR3 in amino acids: CASSLWQGKNTEAFF. The CDR3 DNA reads as TGTGCCAGCAGCTTATGGCAGGGGAAGAACACTGAAGCTTTCTTT.